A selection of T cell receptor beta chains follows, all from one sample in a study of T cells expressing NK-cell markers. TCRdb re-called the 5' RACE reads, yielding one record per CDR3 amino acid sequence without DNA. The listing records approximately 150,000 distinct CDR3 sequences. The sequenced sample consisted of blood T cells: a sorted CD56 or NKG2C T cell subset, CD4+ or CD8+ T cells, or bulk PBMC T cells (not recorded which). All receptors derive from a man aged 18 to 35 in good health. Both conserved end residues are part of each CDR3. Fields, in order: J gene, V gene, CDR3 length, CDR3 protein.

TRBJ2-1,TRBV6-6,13,CASSYAHNNEQFF
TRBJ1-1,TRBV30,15,CAWRSEPTMNTEAFF
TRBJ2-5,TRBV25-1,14,CASSDNGGEETQYF
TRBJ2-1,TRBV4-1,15,CASSLVGTDFNEQFF
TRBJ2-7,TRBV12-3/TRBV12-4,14,CASSSSGSSYEQYF
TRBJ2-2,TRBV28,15,CASSLGTANTGELFF
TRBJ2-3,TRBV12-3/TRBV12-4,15,CASSRGLAATDTQYF
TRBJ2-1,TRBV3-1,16,CASSPLGESSYNEQFF
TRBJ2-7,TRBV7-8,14,CASSPHPSAWEQYF
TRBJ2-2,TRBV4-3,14,CASSQEWGPGELFF
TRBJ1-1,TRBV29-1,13,CSAEDYEHTEAFF
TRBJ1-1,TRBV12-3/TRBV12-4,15,CASRPQDRDGTEAFF
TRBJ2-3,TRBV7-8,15,CASTTDGLGTDTQYF
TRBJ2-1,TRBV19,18,CASSYPTGTSGTYNEQFF
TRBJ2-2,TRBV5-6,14,CASRPSGNTGELFF
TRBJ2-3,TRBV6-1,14,CASSQDRGGPTQYF
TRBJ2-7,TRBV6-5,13,CASSWRTSYEQYF
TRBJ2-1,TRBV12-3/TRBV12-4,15,CASYLGLALMDEQFF
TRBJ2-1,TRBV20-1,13,CSGTGTRVNEQFF
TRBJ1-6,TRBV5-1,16,CASSLEFGQLNSPLHF
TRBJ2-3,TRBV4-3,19,CASSQDYARLAASTDTQYF
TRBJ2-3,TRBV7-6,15,CASSYGLAATDTQYF
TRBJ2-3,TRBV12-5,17,CASGFTLREYGADTQYF
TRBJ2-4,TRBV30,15,CAWTHRALAKNIQYF
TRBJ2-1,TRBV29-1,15,CSVEDGRTVYNEQFF
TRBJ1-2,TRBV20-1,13,CSARDLGDYGYTF
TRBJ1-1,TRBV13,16,CASSTIGTGGLTEAFF
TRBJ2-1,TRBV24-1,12,CAVSGSYNEQFF
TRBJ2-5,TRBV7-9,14,CASSLSKGLETQYF
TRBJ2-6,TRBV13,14,CASSLPTGANVLTF
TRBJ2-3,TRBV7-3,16,CASSLDGSLPTDTQYF
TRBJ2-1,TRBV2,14,CASSATSGRHEQFF
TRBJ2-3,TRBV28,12,CASSLWGRGQYF
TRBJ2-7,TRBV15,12,CATSTDGLEQYF
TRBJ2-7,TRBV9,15,CASSASGTGADEQYF
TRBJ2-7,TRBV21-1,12,CASSKVWHEQYF
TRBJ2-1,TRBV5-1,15,CASSLELLSYNEQFF
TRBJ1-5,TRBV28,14,CASSSGYSNQPQHF
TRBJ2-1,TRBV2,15,CASSDGDRAYNEQFF
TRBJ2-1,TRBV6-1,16,CASSEAGLAFYNEQFF
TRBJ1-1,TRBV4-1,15,CASSARDETDTEAFF
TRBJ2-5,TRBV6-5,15,CASSYYLSRGETQYF
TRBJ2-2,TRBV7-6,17,CASSLGLTSGSIGELFF
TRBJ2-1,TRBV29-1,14,CSVGGASGNNEQFF
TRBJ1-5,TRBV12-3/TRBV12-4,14,CASSPLTGHQPQHF